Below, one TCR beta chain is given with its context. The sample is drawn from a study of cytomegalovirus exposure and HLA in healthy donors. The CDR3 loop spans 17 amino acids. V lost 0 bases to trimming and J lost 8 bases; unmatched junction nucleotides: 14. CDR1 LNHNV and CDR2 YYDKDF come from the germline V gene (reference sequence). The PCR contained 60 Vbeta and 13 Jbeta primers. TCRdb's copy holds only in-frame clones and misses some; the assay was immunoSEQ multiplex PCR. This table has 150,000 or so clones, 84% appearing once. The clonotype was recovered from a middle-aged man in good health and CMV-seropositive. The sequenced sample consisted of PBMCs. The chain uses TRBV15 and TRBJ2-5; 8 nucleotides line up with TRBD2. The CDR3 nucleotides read TGTGCCACCAGCAGAGATTTAGCGGGGTGGAAGGCTGGAACCCAGTACTTC. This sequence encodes CATSRDLAGWKAGTQYF.